This passage covers 14 T cell receptor beta chains from one sample sequenced in a study of T cells after yellow fever vaccination. Each CDR3 protein gets one entry after TCRdb re-called the 5' RACE reads with MiXCR. The sample carries roughly 96,000 distinct CDR3 sequences, approximately 9% recorded once. The source material was CD8+ T cells not binding an NS4B(214-222) dextramer, sorted from PBMCs, sampled around 15 days after the first yellow fever vaccination. The receptors derive from a man aged 18 to 35 who received the YFV17D yellow fever vaccine.

This sequence joins TRBV4-1 and TRBJ2-7, with D perhaps given as TRBD1 or TRBD2 (5 bases each). The ends were cut back, 1 base at V and 6 bases at J, with 13 bases in the middle. Germline CDR1 MGHRA, CDR2 YSYEKL. The CDR3 is 14 amino acids. CDR3 DNA sequence: TGCGCCAGCAGCCAAGTCGGGGCTAGGGTCGAGCAGTACTTC. Encoded protein: CASSQVGARVEQYF.

The table lists this clonotype with a few counts. The chain combines TRBV29-1 with TRBJ1-4; D is perhaps TRBD1 (6 bases). The CDR3 contains 14 residues. Trimming cost V 2 bases and J 3 bases, with 10 bases left between them. Germline values: CDR1 SQVTM, CDR2 ANQGSEA. The CDR3 sequence: CSVESGQPNEKLFF. As DNA, the CDR3 is TGCAGCGTTGAAAGCGGACAGCCTAATGAAAAACTGTTTTTT.

In its sample, this clonotype was seen a few times. The chain has TRBV19 and TRBJ2-1; D is perhaps TRBD2 (5 bases). Germline V gene data show CDR1 as LNHDA and CDR2 as SQIVND (reference sequence). Trimming left V 1 base short and J 2 bases short, with 15 bases between. The CDR3 has 17 amino acids. The CDR3 sequence is CASSIAGSSDAYNEQFF. DNA for the CDR3: TGTGCCAGTAGTATAGCGGGGTCCTCGGACGCCTACAATGAGCAGTTCTTC.

This chain links TRBV7-9 with TRBJ2-1; D uncertain. Germline V CDR1 and CDR2: SEHNR, FQNEAQ (reference sequence). The V end was cut by 5 bases, the J end by 9 bases, with 11 bases between. This CDR3 is 12 amino acids long. DNA for the CDR3: TGTGCCAGCAGCCAAAATGTGGGTGAGCAGTTCTTC. It specifies CASSQNVGEQFF.

This clonotype was seen more than once but under ten times. The genes are TRBV5-6 and TRBJ1-5; maybe TRBD1 (6 bases). The CDR3 runs 16 residues. V dropped 4 bases and J dropped 0 bases, with 14 bases sitting between them. Germline loops: CDR1 SGHDT, CDR2 YYEEEE. The CDR3 here is CASSKGTPYSNQPQHF. CDR3 DNA sequence: TGTGCCAGCAGCAAGGGGACACCTTATAGCAATCAGCCCCAGCATTTT.

This clonotype came up many times. The rearrangement joins TRBV5-1 to TRBJ2-3; 7 nucleotides line up with TRBD2. The CDR3 is 14 residues long. V trimming: 1 base; J trimming: 3 bases; junction bases outside the gene matches: 2. Germline-derived CDR1 and CDR2 are SGHRS and YFSETQ. CDR3 residues: CASSLWRGTDTQYF. The CDR3 DNA reads TGCGCCAGCAGCTTGTGGCGGGGGACAGATACGCAGTATTTT. Full variable domain (rest looked up from reference TRBV5-1 and TRBJ2-3): KAGVTQTPRYLIKTRGQQVTLSCSPISGHRSVSWYQQTPGQGLQFLFEYFSETQRNKGNFPGRFSGRQFSNSRSEMNVSTLELGDSALYLCASSLWRGTDTQYFGPGTRLTVL.

The CDR3 here is CASSSVARTGELFF. CDR3 nucleotide sequence: TGTGCCAGCAGTTCGGTAGCACGGACCGGGGAGCTGTTTTTT. The V and J genes are TRBV6-5 and TRBJ2-2; D not resolved. The V gene's germline CDR1 is MNHEY and CDR2 SVGAGI. The CDR3 loop spans 14 amino acids. V was clipped by 4 bases and J by 5 bases, with 11 bases between them.

V usage is TRBV27 and J usage is TRBJ2-2; possible D gene TRBD1, 6 bases. The V gene lost 1 base and the J gene lost 4 bases, with 13 bases spanning the gap. Germline-derived CDR1 and CDR2 are MNHEY and SMNVEV (reference sequence). The CDR3 loop spans 16 amino acids. CDR3 coding DNA: TGTGCCAGCAGTTTATACGGGACAATTCGCACCGGGGAGCTGTTTTTT. Its translation is CASSLYGTIRTGELFF.

This sequence joins TRBV7-9 and TRBJ2-4, with 9 bases fitting TRBD1. J was trimmed by 3 bases and V by 5 bases; bases with no gene match: 8. This CDR3 comprises 16 residues. Germline V gene lookup returns CDR1 SEHNR and CDR2 FQNEAQ (reference sequence). CDR3 in DNA: TGTGCCAGCAGCCCAAGGACAGGGGAGGACAAAAACATTCAGTACTTC. Its translation: CASSPRTGEDKNIQYF.

This clonotype has more than one count but fewer than ten. V usage is TRBV7-8 and J usage is TRBJ2-5; D may be TRBD1 or TRBD2 (6 bases each). CDR3 length equals 15 residues. Germline CDR1 and CDR2: SGHVS and FQNEAQ. Deletions cut 4 bases from V and 1 base from J, with 13 bases between. The CDR3 loop is CASSWGAGRQETQYF. In DNA, the CDR3 is TGTGCCAGCAGCTGGGGGGCGGGGCGCCAAGAGACCCAGTACTTC.

This clonotype came up many times. This CDR3 reads CASSWGQAVQFF. The CDR3 coding sequence is TGTGCCAGCAGCTGGGGACAGGCGGTGCAGTTCTTC. V usage is TRBV7-2 and J usage is TRBJ2-1; 8 bases are a match to TRBD1. Germline CDR1 and CDR2: SGHTA and FQGNSA. V lost 4 bases and J lost 12; bases outside the gene matches: 5. CDR3 length equals 12 residues.

The chain couples TRBV12-3 or TRBV12-4 to TRBJ1-3, with D hard to call. The CDR3 is 14 residues long. Trimming removed 3 bases at V and 2 bases at J, with 8 bases between. This CDR3 is CASSLVGTGNTIYF. CDR3 DNA sequence: TGTGCCAGCAGTTTGGTGGGCACTGGAAACACCATATATTTT.

V usage is TRBV27 and J usage is TRBJ2-5; D unresolved. Germline CDR1 is MNHEY and CDR2 is SMNVEV (reference sequence). The CDR3 runs to 13 residues. The V end lost 5 bases, the J end lost 5 bases, and 12 bases lay between the germline ends. The CDR3 DNA reads TGTGCCAGCAGTCTCTACCCCGGGGAGACCCAGTACTTC. Its protein product is CASSLYPGETQYF.

The V call is TRBV7-6, the J call TRBJ2-2; maybe TRBD1 (6 bases). This CDR3 has 15 amino acids. Germline V CDR1 and CDR2: SGHVS, FNYEAQ. V shed 7 bases and J shed 4 bases, with 16 bases lying between them. Here the CDR3 DNA reads TGTGCCAGCACCACTATACAGGGTTTCACCGGGGAGCTGTTTTTT. This encodes CASTTIQGFTGELFF.